This TCR beta chain was found in a study of shared clonotypes between healthy human individuals. Broader study findings: Researchers sampled blood only, noting tissue repertoires likely differ.

Free of recent acute infections or vaccinations, the donors were healthy HIV-negative adults. Germline CDR1 and CDR2: SGHKS and YYEKEE (reference sequence). V was clipped by 1 base and J by 6 bases, with 8 bases between them. CDR3 length: 13 amino acids. Repertoires were generated with immunoSEQ multiplex PCR, while TCRdb's copy carries only in-frame clones and drops some. The sample has some 500,000 clones; around 96% are singletons. Of note for this clone: Antigen: not known.

This rearrangement joins TRBV5-5 to TRBJ2-1; a possible D gene is TRBD2 (6 bases). The receptor's source is a woman aged 30 to 39 in good health. Sequenced material: naive CD4+ T cells sorted from blood. The subset is: CD45RA+ positively selected. CDR3 region: CASSLWEVNEQFF. As DNA, the CDR3 is TGTGCCAGCAGCTTGTGGGAGGTCAATGAGCAGTTCTTC.